The subject of this entry is one TCR beta chain. The target of this receptor is not known. An end of the junction does not agree with germline; a read error may underlie this. Receptor amplification or capture employed 5' RACE. The reads were generated on an Illumina HiSeq 2500. A second PCR of roughly 7 to 11 cycles was performed with a sample-barcoded 5' primer and a J-beta primer mix. Each TCR beta cDNA molecule received a unique molecular identifier from a template-switch 5' adaptor carrying 12 random nucleotides. At least 3 million CDR3-containing paired-end reads were obtained from each sample. The Mint cDNA synthesis kit, primed by a TRBC-specific oligonucleotide, was used to synthesize first-strand cDNA from all RNA. Following uracil-DNA glycosylase treatment, all cDNA underwent a first 18-cycle PCR with the universal primers M1SS and BC2_uni_R. Per the authors' processing: Each sample was normalized by randomly selecting 1 million high-quality reads, each carrying a distinct molecular identifier. Reads with shared molecular identifiers were discarded instead of being binned into consensus sequences. MiTCR, run with a Q25 quality threshold and the strictest error-elimination algorithm, handled CDR3 identification, clonotype clustering and error correction. Lower-bound total TCR beta diversity was estimated with a nonparametric unseen species model using Euler transformation. The public reads were reprocessed in TCRdb via fastp at Q25 and MiXCR, keeping in-frame beta chains. Entries that share a CDR3 protein sequence are merged under the most common genes and DNA. TCRdb, not the authors, supplied the V and J calls. Within this sample are more than 1,400,000 distinct CDR3 sequences, with around 39% of them counted one time only. Jointly, the top ten make up roughly 7.9% of the sample.

The entry originates in a study of blood T cells in healthy people across ages (dated by TCRdb to 2013 to 2016). Regarding the research as a whole: In model experiments, template switching captured roughly one uniquely barcoded TCR beta cDNA molecule for every two T cells. Donors were grouped into four age groups: young (average 16 years), middle-aged (39), aged (around 60) and long-lived (around 82). To track age-related changes in TCR beta repertoire diversity, the study relied on deep sequencing normalized with unique cDNA molecular identifiers. For two donors (one aged 18 to 30 and one aged 80 or older), the study analyzed two additional independent replicas of 1 million unique cDNA reads from the same blood draw. To avoid experimental bias, donors of different ages were randomly spread across the sequencing lanes.

The germline V gene (reference sequence) sets CDR1 to LGHDT and CDR2 to YNNKEL. From the cysteine through the phenylalanine, the CDR3 covers 12 amino acids. Only the CDR3 portion is preserved as DNA: 36 bases, with reading frame beginning at the first base. Donors were 30 to 45 systemically healthy Caucasian individuals from Russia aged roughly 6 to 95 years. Each donor gave 9 to 10 milliliters of peripheral blood, collected into EDTA-treated Vacutainer tubes. Ficoll-Paque density-gradient centrifugation was used to isolate PBMCs, with at least 6 million obtained per sample. Total RNA was extracted from PBMCs with Trizol reagent, with at least 5.5 micrograms obtained per sample. For every donor, an aliquot of PBMCs went through flow cytometry to measure the percentages of naive CD45RAhigh/CD27high T cells. Results the study describes overall, beyond this receptor: The CMV infection status of donors was not known, potentially confounding age-related changes in expanded clonotypes. Observed TCR beta diversity correlated strongly with the percentage of naive T cells measured by flow cytometry. Total diversity estimates from one million sequenced T cells were considered lower bounds and underestimates. As age increased, observed TCR beta diversity per million T cells dropped in a roughly linear way, and a significant reduction was already evident by age 40. Conclusive comparison of naive and antigen-experienced compartments was prevented by the profiling of bulk unsorted PBMCs. Compared with the aged group, the long-lived group had more naive CD4+ T cells, fewer expanded clones and increased TCR diversity, suggesting age selection.

This sequence originates from a woman aged 18 to 35 in good health. The sequence is built from TRBV3-1 and TRBJ1-2; TRBD1 lines up with 7 middle nucleotides. The sample comprised blood. For the CDR3, the sequence is CASQGGRYGHTF. The DNA is as follows: TGTGCCAGCCAAGGGGGCAGGTATGGCCACACCTTC.